A selection of T cell receptor beta chains follows, all from one sample in a study of blood T cell repertoires in COVID-19. The assay was immunoSEQ multiplex PCR, and TCRdb's table has in-frame clones only and misses some. The sample gives around 180,000 clones, roughly 77% of which show up once; about 12% is in the top ten. The specimen sequenced was peripheral blood. These receptors originate from a woman at least 80 years old with COVID-19, enrolled during active disease. Each CDR3 is given with its conserved first and last residue. A D gene is named only where the DNA matches it firmly. Clone size is not always given. Where it is, it says once, few, many or a class for expanded clones.

>TRBJ1-1|.|TRBV18|.
TGTGCCAGCTCACCCTCCGGACAGATGAACACTGAAGCTTTCTTT
CASSPSGQMNTEAFF
>TRBJ2-3|TRBD1|TRBV20-1|.
TGCAGTGCTAGTTCACAGGGGGTAAGAGATACGCAGTATTTT
CSASSQGVRDTQYF
>TRBJ2-7|.|TRBV12-3/TRBV12-4|once
TGTGCCAGCAGTCGGGACTACGAGCAGTACTTC
CASSRDYEQYF
>TRBJ1-1|TRBD1|TRBV6-5|once
TGTGCCAGCAGCGCCCGTTCGACAGGGCAGGCTGAAGCTTTCTTT
CASSARSTGQAEAFF
>TRBJ2-1|TRBD1|TRBV6-5|.
TGTGCCAGCAGACCCTCAGGGGGCAATGAGCAGTTCTTC
CASRPSGGNEQFF
>TRBJ1-5|TRBD1|TRBV5-1|.
TGCGCCAGCAGCGGGACAGGGGGGACGGATCAGCCCCAGCATTTT
CASSGTGGTDQPQHF
>TRBJ1-3|.|TRBV10-3|.
TGTGCCATCAGTGAGGACAGACTTAGAGGAAACACCATATATTTT
CAISEDRLRGNTIYF
>TRBJ2-3|TRBD2|TRBV28|once
TGTGCCAGCAGCAGGATAAGGGGACTAGCGGCGGTGACAGATACGCAGTATTTT
CASSRIRGLAAVTDTQYF
>TRBJ1-4|TRBD1|TRBV19|.
TGTGCCAGTAGCCGGGCCCGGGACAGTTACGAAAAACTGTTTTTT
CASSRARDSYEKLFF
>TRBJ2-7|.|TRBV14|.
TGTGCCAGCAGCCAAGACCGGACAGACCATCCTAAGAGTGGGGTCGAGCAGTACTTC
CASSQDRTDHPKSGVEQYF
>TRBJ2-5|.|TRBV10-2|once
TGCGCCAGCCATGCCGCGGCCGGTGAGACCCAGTACTTC
CASHAAAGETQYF
>TRBJ2-3|TRBD2|TRBV5-1|once
TGCGCCAGCAGCTGGGCAGGGACTAGCGGTAGCACAGATACGCAGTATTTT
CASSWAGTSGSTDTQYF
>TRBJ2-7|.|TRBV12-3/TRBV12-4|.
TGTGCCAGCAGCACACTAGGACCTTACGAGCAGTACTTC
CASSTLGPYEQYF
>TRBJ2-3|TRBD2|TRBV11-3|.
TGTGCCACCGCCGTGACTAGCGGGGGGCATACGCAGTATTTT
CATAVTSGGHTQYF
>TRBJ2-1|TRBD2|TRBV28|.
TGTGCCAGCAGTTTACTTAGTGGGAGCGGGAGTAAGTTCTTC
CASSLLSGSGSKFF
>TRBJ1-1|.|TRBV10-1|.
TGCGCCAGCAGTGACCCTGGACAGCCGAACACTGAAGCTTTCTTT
CASSDPGQPNTEAFF